Following are 19 T cell receptor beta chains from one sample sequenced in a study of CD8 T cells in ankylosing spondylitis. TCRdb re-called the 5' RACE reads through MiXCR, storing one row per CDR3 protein. The sample lists about 31,000 distinct CDR3 sequences; 7.2% were seen once. The sample taken for sequencing was blood, either unsorted or a sorted T cell fraction (not recorded which). These receptors were taken from a male donor with ankylosing spondylitis or in good health (not recorded which).

This clonotype has at least ten counts. The junction does not match germline at one end; this may be a read error. V gene TRBV24-1 combines with J gene TRBJ2-3; possibly TRBD2 for D (5 bases). Germline CDR1 KGHDR, CDR2 SFDVKD. The CDR3 consists of 14 residues. CDR3 sequence reads: CAASELGRSDTQYF. CDR3 nucleotide sequence: TGTGCCGCCAGTGAACTAGGTCGATCAGATACGCAGTATTTT.

This clonotype was detected many times. The chain carries TRBV12-3 or TRBV12-4 and TRBJ1-1; D is unclear. There are 13 residues in the CDR3. V lost 5 bases to trimming and J lost 6 bases, with 13 bases between them. CDR3: CASSPHQVAEAFF. The CDR3 DNA follows: TGTGCCAGCAGTCCTCATCAAGTAGCTGAAGCTTTCTTT.

This clonotype was picked up many times. The chain carries TRBV20-1 and TRBJ1-5; no clear D. With 2 bases removed from V and 2 bases from J, the gap between germline ends came to 10 bases. From germline, CDR1 is DFQATT and CDR2 SNEGSKA (reference sequence). The CDR3 is 14 amino acids. The CDR3 nucleotides read TGCAGTGCTAGAACCCCTGCCGGCAATCAGCCCCAGCATTTT. Translated: CSARTPAGNQPQHF.

This clonotype showed up many times. In DNA, the CDR3 is TGTGCCAGCAGCCAAGATGGAGTAGTGGCGGAGACCCAGTACTTC. This codes for CASSQDGVVAETQYF. The rearrangement uses TRBV3-1 and TRBJ2-5; D gene unclear. The CDR3 totals 15 residues. The germline CDR1 and CDR2 sequences are LGHDT and YNNKEL (reference sequence). The V gene lost 0 bases and the J gene lost 5 bases, with 13 bases spanning the gap.

The gene calls are TRBV24-1 and TRBJ2-2; 15 bases align to TRBD2. Trimming took 4 bases from V and 5 from J; bases not matched to a gene: 10. Germline V gene data show CDR1 as KGHDR and CDR2 as SFDVKD. CDR3 size: 19 residues. The CDR3 loop is CATSEIPTGLAGGTGELFF. CDR3 DNA: TGTGCCACCAGTGAGATTCCTACGGGACTAGCGGGAGGTACCGGGGAGCTGTTTTTT.

By share, this clonotype counts as medium-sized. The CDR3 here is CASSIAGQGQPQHF. Here the CDR3 DNA reads TGCGCCAGCAGCATAGCAGGGCAGGGACAGCCCCAGCATTTT. The chain links TRBV5-1 to TRBJ1-5; TRBD1 is a possible D gene (5 bases). Trimming took 4 bases from V and 7 from J, leaving 15 bases between them. Germline V gene data show CDR1 as SGHRS and CDR2 as YFSETQ. CDR3 length equals 14 residues.

This chain links TRBV13 with TRBJ2-5; TRBD2 matches 10 bases. V lost 5 bases and J lost 5; bases outside the gene matches: 8. Germline values: CDR1 PRHDT, CDR2 FYEKMQ (reference sequence). CDR3 length equals 15 residues. The CDR3 DNA sequence: TGTGCCAGCAGCCGTCTAGCGGGAGTACGGGAGACCCAGTACTTC. Translated: CASSRLAGVRETQYF.

This sequence joins TRBV12-5 and TRBJ1-1, with D maybe TRBD1 (6 bases). V lost 2 bases, J lost 3 bases, and 25 bases lay in between. Germline-derived CDR1 and CDR2 are LGHNT and FRNRAP. This CDR3 region has 19 residues. CDR3 sequence reads: CASGLPDASPDSIYTEAFF. CDR3 DNA: TGTGCTAGTGGTTTGCCAGACGCCTCGCCGGACAGTATCTACACTGAAGCTTTCTTT. The full variable domain, completed using reference TRBV12-5 and TRBJ1-1, is DARVTQTPRHKVTEMGQEVTMRCQPILGHNTVFWYRQTMMQGLELLAYFRNRAPLDDSGMPKDRFSAEMPDATLATLKIQPSEPRDSAVYFCASGLPDASPDSIYTEAFFGQGTRLTVV.

This clonotype has ten or more counts. The V call is TRBV2, the J call TRBJ2-1, with TRBD2 matching 7 bases. V was pared by 5 bases and J by 6 bases, with 10 bases of the junction left unmatched. Germline values: CDR1 SNHLY, CDR2 FYNNEI. CDR3 size: 15 residues. Written as DNA, the CDR3 is TGTGCCAGCAGTTTAGCGGGTCTGGGGAGCAATGAGCAGTTCTTC. This translates into CASSLAGLGSNEQFF.

Ten or more counts support this clonotype. This chain joins TRBV7-6 and TRBJ2-3, with 10 positions matching TRBD2. The CDR3 spans 15 residues. Trimming removed 2 bases from V and 4 bases from J; junction bases left unmatched: 3. The germline V gene has CDR1 SGHVS and CDR2 FNYEAQ. The CDR3 region is CASSLLAGESDTQYF. The CDR3 DNA follows: TGTGCCAGCAGCTTACTAGCGGGAGAGTCAGATACGCAGTATTTT.

This clonotype has ten or more counts. This rearrangement joins TRBV12-3 or TRBV12-4 to TRBJ2-3; D remains ambiguous. Trimming cost V 1 base and J 2 bases, with 7 bases left between them. There are 14 residues in the CDR3. DNA of the CDR3: TGTGCCAGCAGTTTAGGACCGGCCACAGATACGCAGTATTTT. This translates into CASSLGPATDTQYF.

This clonotype has just a few counts. The V call is TRBV7-2, the J call TRBJ2-3; TRBD1 or TRBD2 may be the D gene (6 bases each). V was cut by 5 bases and J by 2 bases, with 14 bases left in between. The CDR3 length is 15 residues. Germline V gives CDR1 SGHTA, CDR2 FQGNSA. The DNA of the CDR3 is TGTGCCAGCAGCCAGGGGACTTACTTCACAGATACGCAGTATTTT. It yields the protein CASSQGTYFTDTQYF.

In this sample, this clonotype is medium-sized. The genes are TRBV20-1 and TRBJ2-5; D is unclear. This CDR3 comprises 11 residues. CDR1 DFQATT and CDR2 SNEGSKA come from the germline V gene (reference sequence). Trimming shortened V by 4 bases and J by 1 base, and 4 bases separated the two germline ends. This CDR3 reads CSATIQETQYF. The CDR3 DNA reads as TGCAGTGCTACAATCCAAGAGACCCAGTACTTC.

In this sample, this clonotype turned up many times. This sequence joins TRBV5-1 and TRBJ1-2; perhaps TRBD1 as D (6 bases). Between the trimmed V and J ends, which lost 1 base and 4 bases, there was a span of 14 bases. The CDR3 spans 15 residues. Germline loops: CDR1 SGHRS, CDR2 YFSETQ. CDR3 coding DNA: TGCGCCAGCAGCTTGAGAACAGGGCAAGGCTATGGCTACACCTTC. This gives the protein CASSLRTGQGYGYTF.

This clonotype was observed at least ten times. This rearrangement joins TRBV7-2 to TRBJ2-5, with unresolved D. Germline V gene sequence: CDR1 SGHTA, CDR2 FQGNSA. The CDR3 totals 12 residues. Trimming removed 6 bases at V and 5 bases at J, with 10 bases between. DNA of the CDR3: TGTGCCAGCAGACGGACGTGGGAGACCCAGTACTTC. Translated: CASRRTWETQYF.

The V and J genes are TRBV9 and TRBJ2-1; 9 nucleotides agree with TRBD2. The ends lost 3 bases at V and 5 bases at J; junction bases unmatched: 6. CDR1 SGDLS and CDR2 YYNGEE come from the germline V gene. The CDR3 loop spans 15 amino acids. This CDR3 is CASSALAGLNNEQFF. CDR3 DNA sequence: TGTGCCAGCAGCGCGCTAGCGGGGCTAAACAATGAGCAGTTCTTC. The full variable domain, its missing parts supplied by reference TRBV9 and TRBJ2-1, is DSGVTQTPKHLITATGQRVTLRCSPRSGDLSVYWYQQSLDQGLQFLIQYYNGEERAKGNILERFSAQQFPDLHSELNLSSLELGDSALYFCASSALAGLNNEQFFGPGTRLTVL.

This clonotype came up many times. V usage is TRBV10-3 and J usage is TRBJ2-1; 8 nucleotides line up with TRBD2. Germline CDR1 and CDR2: ENHRY and SYGVKD. CDR3 length equals 15 residues. The V gene end was trimmed by 11 bases and the J gene end by 8 bases; junction bases not matched to a gene: 17. The CDR3 DNA follows: TGTGCCGCCTCCGCGGCGGGAGGAACATCCTATGAGCAGTTCTTC. Residues: CAASAAGGTSYEQFF.

This clonotype was observed at least ten times. The genes are TRBV12-3 or TRBV12-4 and TRBJ1-5; D unresolved. V was trimmed by 7 bases and J by 0 bases, leaving 10 bases between them. The CDR3 has 14 amino acids. CDR3 nucleotide sequence: TGTGCCAGCACCCTCTTCGATAGCAATCAGCCCCAGCATTTT. It translates to CASTLFDSNQPQHF.

Ten or more counts support this clonotype. The CDR3 bases are TGTGCCAGCTCACCACCACGGACAGGCGGCACCGGGGAGCTGTTTTTT. Translated, it gives CASSPPRTGGTGELFF. V is TRBV18 and J is TRBJ2-2; TRBD1 matches at 7 bases. With 0 bases clipped from V and 4 bases from J, the junction kept 5 bases outside the gene matches. The CDR3 loop spans 16 amino acids. Germline lookup yields CDR1 KGHSH and CDR2 LQKENI.